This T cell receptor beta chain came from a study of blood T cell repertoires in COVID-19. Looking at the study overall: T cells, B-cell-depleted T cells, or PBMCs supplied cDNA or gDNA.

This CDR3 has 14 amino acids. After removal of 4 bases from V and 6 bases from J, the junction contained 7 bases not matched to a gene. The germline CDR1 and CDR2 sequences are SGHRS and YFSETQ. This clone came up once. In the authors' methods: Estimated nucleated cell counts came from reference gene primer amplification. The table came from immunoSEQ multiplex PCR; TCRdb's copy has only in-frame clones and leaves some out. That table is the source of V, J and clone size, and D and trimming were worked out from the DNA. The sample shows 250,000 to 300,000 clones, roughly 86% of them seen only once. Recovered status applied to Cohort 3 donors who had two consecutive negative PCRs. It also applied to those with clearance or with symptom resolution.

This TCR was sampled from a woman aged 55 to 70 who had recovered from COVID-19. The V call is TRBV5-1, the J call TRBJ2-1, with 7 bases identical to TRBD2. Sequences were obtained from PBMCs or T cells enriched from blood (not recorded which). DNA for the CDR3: TGCGCCAGCAGCGGGCGACTAGCTGTCAATGAGCAGTTCTTC. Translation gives CASSGRLAVNEQFF.